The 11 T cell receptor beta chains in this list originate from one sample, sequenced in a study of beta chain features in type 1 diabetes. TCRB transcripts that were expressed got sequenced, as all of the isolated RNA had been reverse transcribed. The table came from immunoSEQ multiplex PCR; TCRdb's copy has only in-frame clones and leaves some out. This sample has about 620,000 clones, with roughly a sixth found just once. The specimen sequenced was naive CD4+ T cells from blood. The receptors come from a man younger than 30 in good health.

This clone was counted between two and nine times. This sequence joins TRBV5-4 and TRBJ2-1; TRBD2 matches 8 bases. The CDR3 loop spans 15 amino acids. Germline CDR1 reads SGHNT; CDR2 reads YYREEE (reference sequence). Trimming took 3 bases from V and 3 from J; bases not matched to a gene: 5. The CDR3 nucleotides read TGTGCCAGCAGCTCGTCTAGCGGGCTCTACAATGAGCAGTTCTTC. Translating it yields CASSSSSGLYNEQFF.

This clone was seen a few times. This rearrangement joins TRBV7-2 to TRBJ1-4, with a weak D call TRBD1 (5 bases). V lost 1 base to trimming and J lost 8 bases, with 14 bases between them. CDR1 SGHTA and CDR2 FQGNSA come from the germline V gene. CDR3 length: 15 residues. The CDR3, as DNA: TGTGCCAGCAGCTTAGTGGGGGTTCGAGGAGAAAAACTGTTTTTT. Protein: CASSLVGVRGEKLFF.

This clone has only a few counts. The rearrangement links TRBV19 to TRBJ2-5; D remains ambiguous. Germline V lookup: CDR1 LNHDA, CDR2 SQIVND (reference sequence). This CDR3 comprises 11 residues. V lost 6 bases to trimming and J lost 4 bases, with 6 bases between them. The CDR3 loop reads CASRDIETQYF. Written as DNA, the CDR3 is TGTGCCAGTAGGGATATAGAGACCCAGTACTTC.

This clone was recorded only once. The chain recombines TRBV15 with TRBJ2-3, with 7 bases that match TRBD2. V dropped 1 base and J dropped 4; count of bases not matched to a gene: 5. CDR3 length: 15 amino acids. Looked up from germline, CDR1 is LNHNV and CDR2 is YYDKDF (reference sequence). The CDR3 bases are TGTGCCACCAGCAGAGGAGGGGCGGGGGCAGATACGCAGTATTTT. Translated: CATSRGGAGADTQYF.

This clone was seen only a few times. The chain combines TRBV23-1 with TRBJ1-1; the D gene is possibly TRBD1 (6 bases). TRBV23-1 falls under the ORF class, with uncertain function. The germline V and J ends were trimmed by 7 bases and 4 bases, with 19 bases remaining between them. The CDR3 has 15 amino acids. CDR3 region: CASKGKGGSSTEAFF. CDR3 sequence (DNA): TGCGCCAGCAAGGGGAAAGGGGGTTCGAGCACTGAAGCTTTCTTT.

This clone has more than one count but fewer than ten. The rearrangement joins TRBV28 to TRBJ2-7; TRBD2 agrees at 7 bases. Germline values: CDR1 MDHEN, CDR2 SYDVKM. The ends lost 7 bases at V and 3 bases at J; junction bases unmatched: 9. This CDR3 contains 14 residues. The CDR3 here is CASKVAGVRYEQYF. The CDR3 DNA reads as TGTGCCAGCAAGGTGGCGGGAGTTCGCTACGAGCAGTACTTC.

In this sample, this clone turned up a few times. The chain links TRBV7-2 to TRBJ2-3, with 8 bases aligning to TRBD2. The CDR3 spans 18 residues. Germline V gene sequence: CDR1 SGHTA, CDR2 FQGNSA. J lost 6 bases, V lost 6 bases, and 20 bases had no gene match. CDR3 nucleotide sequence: TGTGCCAGCAGTCCCGGCGGCGGCGGGAGGAGCCGTGTGGATACGCAGTATTTT. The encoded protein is CASSPGGGGRSRVDTQYF.

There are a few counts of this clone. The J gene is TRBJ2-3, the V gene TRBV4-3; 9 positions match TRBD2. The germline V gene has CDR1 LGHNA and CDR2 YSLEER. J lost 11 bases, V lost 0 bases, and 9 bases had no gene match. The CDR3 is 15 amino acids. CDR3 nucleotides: TGCGCCAGCAGCCAAGATCCGTGGCGGGGGGGTTGGCAGTATTTT. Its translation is CASSQDPWRGGWQYF.

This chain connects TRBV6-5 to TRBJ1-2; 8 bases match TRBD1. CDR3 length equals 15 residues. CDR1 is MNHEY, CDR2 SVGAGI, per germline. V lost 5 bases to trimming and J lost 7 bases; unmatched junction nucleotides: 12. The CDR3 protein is CASSPRTGQEIGYTF. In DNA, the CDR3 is TGTGCCAGCAGTCCTCGCACGGGACAGGAAATTGGCTACACCTTC.

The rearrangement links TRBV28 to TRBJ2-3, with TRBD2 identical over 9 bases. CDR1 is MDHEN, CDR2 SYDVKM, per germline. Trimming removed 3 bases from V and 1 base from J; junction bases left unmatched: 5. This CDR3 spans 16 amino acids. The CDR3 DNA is TGTGCCAGCAGTTTGGATAGCGGGGGAGGCACAGATACGCAGTATTTT. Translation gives CASSLDSGGGTDTQYF.

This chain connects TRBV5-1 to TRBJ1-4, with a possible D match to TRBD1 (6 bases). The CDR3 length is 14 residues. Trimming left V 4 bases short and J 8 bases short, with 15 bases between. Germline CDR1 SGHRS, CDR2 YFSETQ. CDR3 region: CASSPGQSSEKLFF. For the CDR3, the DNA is TGCGCCAGCAGCCCCGGACAGAGTTCAGAAAAACTGTTTTTT.